A single sample is the source of the 22 T cell receptor beta chains below, sequenced in a study of cytomegalovirus exposure and HLA in healthy donors. Clones were sequenced by immunoSEQ multiplex PCR, and TCRdb holds only the in-frame ones, with some missing. The sample includes under 200,000 clones, 89% seen only once; the top ten take 4% to 5%. Source material: PBMCs. The receptors stem from a man younger than 35 in good health and CMV-seropositive.

V gene TRBV4-1 combines with J gene TRBJ2-7, with TRBD1 as a possible D gene (5 bases). The CDR3 has 14 residues. CDR1 and CDR2 (germline): MGHRA, YSYEKL. V lost 5 bases and J lost 4, with 15 bases in between. CDR3 loop: CASSSIGVLYEQYF. CDR3 sequence (DNA): TGCGCCAGCAGCTCAATAGGGGTCCTTTACGAGCAGTACTTC.

For the CDR3, the DNA is TGTGCCAGCAGAGCTAGAGGAGGCGGGAACTATGGCTACACCTTC. As protein: CASRARGGGNYGYTF. The chain employs TRBV7-9 and TRBJ1-2, with no clear D. Trimming stripped 6 bases from V and 2 bases from J, with 16 bases between. The V gene's germline CDR1 is SEHNR and CDR2 FQNEAQ (reference sequence). The CDR3 extends over 15 amino acids.

The rearrangement links TRBV11-2 to TRBJ2-7, with 8 bases aligning to TRBD2. Germline V gene lookup returns CDR1 SGHAT and CDR2 FQNNGV. This CDR3 is built from 15 residues. Losses at the gene ends were 3 bases for V and 1 base for J; bases not matched to a gene: 5. This chain's CDR3 is CASSFFREGSYEQYF. The CDR3 DNA sequence: TGTGCCAGCAGCTTTTTTCGGGAGGGGTCCTACGAGCAGTACTTC.

The chain couples TRBV29-1 to TRBJ2-7, with a weak D call TRBD2 (6 bases). Germline CDR1 is SQVTM and CDR2 is ANQGSEA. The CDR3 spans 15 residues. V dropped 4 bases and J dropped 4 bases, with 20 bases sitting between them. This CDR3 reads CSVVSGWGVSYEQYF. CDR3 sequence (DNA): TGCAGCGTTGTATCCGGGTGGGGGGTATCATACGAGCAGTACTTC.

The chain links TRBV11-3 to TRBJ2-7, with D perhaps matching TRBD2 (6 bases). Trimming took 5 bases from V and 6 from J, leaving 20 bases between them. CDR3 length: 15 residues. Germline V gene lookup returns CDR1 SGHNT and CDR2 YENEEA. CDR3 loop: CASSEDGIEEGEQYF. CDR3 bases: TGTGCCAGCAGCGAAGACGGTATAGAGGAGGGCGAGCAGTACTTC.

The CDR3 loop is CASSLFLASSTDTQYF. CDR3 in DNA: TGTGCCAGCAGCTTATTTTTAGCATCGAGCACAGATACGCAGTATTTT. The chain joins TRBV7-9 to TRBJ2-3, with D unclear. The CDR3 spans 16 residues. V lost 2 bases and J 0 bases, leaving 12 bases between the germline ends. Germline V lookup: CDR1 SEHNR, CDR2 FQNEAQ (reference sequence).

The V gene is TRBV19, the J gene TRBJ2-5; TRBD1 agrees at 8 bases. This CDR3 is built from 13 residues. Germline lookup yields CDR1 LNHDA and CDR2 SQIVND (reference sequence). V was pared by 8 bases and J by 7 bases, with 9 bases of the junction left unmatched. This CDR3 is CASAQGALLTQYF. Written as DNA, the CDR3 is TGTGCCAGTGCTCAGGGGGCCCTCTTGACCCAGTACTTC.

This clone was counted a single time. The J gene is TRBJ2-3, the V gene TRBV4-2; 11 bases map to TRBD2. V shed 0 bases and J 1 base; nucleotides not matched to a gene: 6. CDR1 is LGHNA and CDR2 is YNFKEQ in the germline V gene. This CDR3 has 18 amino acids. The DNA for the CDR3 is TGTGCCAGCAGCCAAGATCGAACTAGCGGGAGAGGCACAGATACGCAGTATTTT. Amino acid sequence: CASSQDRTSGRGTDTQYF.

V and J are TRBV4-1 and TRBJ2-1, with TRBD2 identical over 10 bases. J gave up 3 bases and V 1 base, and 6 bases lay outside the gene matches. The CDR3 extends over 17 amino acids. Germline CDR1 MGHRA, CDR2 YSYEKL. CDR3 sequence (DNA): TGCGCCAGCAGCCAAGGTCCAGCGGGAGGGGACTACAATGAGCAGTTCTTC. Amino acid sequence: CASSQGPAGGDYNEQFF.

This sequence joins TRBV28 and TRBJ2-7; 11 bases line up with TRBD1. CDR1 MDHEN and CDR2 SYDVKM come from the germline V gene. The CDR3 extends over 15 amino acids. The ends lost 2 bases at V and 4 bases at J; junction bases unmatched: 4. CDR3 nucleotides: TGTGCCAGCAGTTTACCCGGGACAGGGGGGTACGAGCAGTACTTC. Encoded protein: CASSLPGTGGYEQYF. The full variable domain, with the rest looked up from reference TRBV28 and TRBJ2-7, is DVKVTQSSRYLVKRTGEKVFLECVQDMDHENMFWYRQDPGLGLRLIYFSYDVKMKEKGDIPEGYSVSREKKERFSLILESASTNQTSMYLCASSLPGTGGYEQYFGPGTRLTVT.

CDR3 sequence (DNA): TGTGCCAGCAGTGACGCGGGAGGCCCCCTTTACGAGCAGTACTTC. It yields the protein CASSDAGGPLYEQYF. The chain employs TRBV6-4 and TRBJ2-7, with 8 bases matching TRBD2. V lost 2 bases and J lost 4; bases outside the gene matches: 7. CDR3 length equals 15 residues. The germline gives CDR1 MRHNA, CDR2 SNTAGT.

The gene calls are TRBV5-6 and TRBJ2-3, with TRBD2 identical over 11 bases. The CDR3 spans 14 residues. The germline V gene has CDR1 SGHDT and CDR2 YYEEEE. J lost 6 bases, V lost 2 bases, and 2 bases had no gene match. CDR3 loop: CASSFGLAGDTQYF. DNA for the CDR3: TGTGCCAGCAGCTTTGGACTAGCGGGCGATACGCAGTATTTT.

The gene calls are TRBV4-1 and TRBJ2-1; D possibly corresponds to TRBD2 (6 bases). The CDR3 covers 13 residues. Germline CDR1 reads MGHRA; CDR2 reads YSYEKL. Trimming took 6 bases from V and 7 from J, leaving 13 bases between them. The DNA for the CDR3 is TGCGCCAGCAGGTGGGAGGCTGGAAATGAGCAGTTCTTC. It translates to CASRWEAGNEQFF.

The V and J genes are TRBV5-4 and TRBJ2-7; 10 positions agree with TRBD2. The trim removed 4 bases at V and 6 bases at J, leaving 19 bases unmatched. The germline V gene has CDR1 SGHNT and CDR2 YYREEE (reference sequence). The CDR3 runs 18 residues. CDR3 bases: TGTGCCAGCAGCACTGGTGGGGGGGCTAGCGGGAGATTGGGCGAGCAGTACTTC. Translation gives CASSTGGGASGRLGEQYF.

CDR3 bases: TGTGCCAGCAGCTCCCCTAGCTATGAGCAGTTCTTC. Its protein is CASSSPSYEQFF. The rearrangement joins TRBV5-4 to TRBJ2-1, with TRBD2 as a possible D gene (5 bases). Between the trimmed V and J ends, which lost 3 bases and 8 bases, there was a span of 9 bases. The germline gives CDR1 SGHNT, CDR2 YYREEE (reference sequence). This CDR3 comprises 12 residues.

The genes are TRBV7-9 and TRBJ2-1; the D gene is possibly TRBD1 (6 bases). The CDR3 extends over 11 amino acids. Germline CDR1 and CDR2: SEHNR and FQNEAQ (reference sequence). Trimming left V 4 bases short and J 13 bases short, with 11 bases between. For the CDR3, the DNA is TGTGCCAGCAGCTCTCAGGGGACACAGTTCTTC. The encoded protein is CASSSQGTQFF.

The chain couples TRBV9 to TRBJ2-1; 8 bases are a match to TRBD2. This CDR3 has 14 amino acids. The germline V gene has CDR1 SGDLS and CDR2 YYNGEE. The V segment lost 3 bases and the J segment 10 bases; nucleotides outside the gene matches: 9. The CDR3 bases are TGTGCCAGCAGCGACCCGTCCGGGAGGGGAGAGCAGTTCTTC. Its translation is CASSDPSGRGEQFF.

The chain links TRBV7-3 to TRBJ2-1; a possible D gene is TRBD2 (5 bases). The V end lost 4 bases, the J end lost 11 bases, and 9 bases lay between the germline ends. The germline CDR1 and CDR2 sequences are SGHTA and FQGTGA. CDR3 length: 11 amino acids. This CDR3 is CASSSTGKQFF. DNA for the CDR3: TGTGCCAGCAGCTCCACGGGGAAGCAGTTCTTC.

The rearrangement links TRBV19 to TRBJ1-4; 8 bases fit TRBD1. The V and J ends lost 0 bases and 7 bases, in that order; junction bases with no gene match: 4. Germline V gene data show CDR1 as LNHDA and CDR2 as SQIVND (reference sequence). The CDR3 is made up of 15 amino acids. Here the CDR3 reads CASSIERTGREKLFF. The CDR3 DNA sequence: TGTGCCAGTAGTATAGAACGGACAGGGCGTGAAAAACTGTTTTTT.

V is TRBV12-5 and J is TRBJ1-1, with D possibly matching TRBD1 (5 bases). With 7 bases removed from V and 4 bases from J, the gap between germline ends came to 16 bases. From germline, CDR1 is LGHNT and CDR2 FRNRAP. The CDR3 runs 14 residues. CDR3 amino acids: CASAYPLGGTEAFF. CDR3 DNA sequence: TGTGCTAGTGCCTATCCGTTGGGGGGCACTGAAGCTTTCTTT.

This chain links TRBV11-3 with TRBJ2-1; TRBD2 matches 11 bases. V gave up 5 bases and J gave up 8 bases; unmatched junction bases: 8. CDR1 is SGHNT and CDR2 is YENEEA in the germline V gene. CDR3 length: 15 amino acids. In nucleotides, the CDR3 is TGTGCCAGCAGCCTTGGGACTAGCGGCTTCGATGAGCAGTTCTTC. This gives the protein CASSLGTSGFDEQFF.

The rearrangement links TRBV5-1 to TRBJ2-7, with 7 bases lining up with TRBD2. The CDR3 is 17 residues long. Germline trimming cut 2 bases from V and 0 bases from J; bases unmatched to any gene: 11. Germline V CDR1 and CDR2: SGHRS, YFSETQ. The CDR3 loop reads CASSFSSGTIPSYEQYF. CDR3 coding DNA: TGCGCCAGCAGCTTTTCGAGCGGGACTATACCCTCCTACGAGCAGTACTTC.